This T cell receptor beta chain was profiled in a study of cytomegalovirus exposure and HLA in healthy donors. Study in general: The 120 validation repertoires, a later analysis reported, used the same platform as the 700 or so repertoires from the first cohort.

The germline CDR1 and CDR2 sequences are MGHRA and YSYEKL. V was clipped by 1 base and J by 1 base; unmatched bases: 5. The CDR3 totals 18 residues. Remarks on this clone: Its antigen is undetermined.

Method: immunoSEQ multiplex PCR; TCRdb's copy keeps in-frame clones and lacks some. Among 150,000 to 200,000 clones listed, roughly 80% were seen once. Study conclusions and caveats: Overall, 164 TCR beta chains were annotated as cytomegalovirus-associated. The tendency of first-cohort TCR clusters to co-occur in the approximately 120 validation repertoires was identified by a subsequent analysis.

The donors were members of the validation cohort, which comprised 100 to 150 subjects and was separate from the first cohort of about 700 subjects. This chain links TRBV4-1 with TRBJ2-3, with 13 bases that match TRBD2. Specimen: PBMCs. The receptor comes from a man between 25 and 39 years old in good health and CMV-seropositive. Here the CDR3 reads CASSQALAGGPGTDTQYF. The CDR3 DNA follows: TGCGCCAGCAGCCAAGCACTAGCGGGGGGGCCCGGCACAGATACGCAGTATTTT.